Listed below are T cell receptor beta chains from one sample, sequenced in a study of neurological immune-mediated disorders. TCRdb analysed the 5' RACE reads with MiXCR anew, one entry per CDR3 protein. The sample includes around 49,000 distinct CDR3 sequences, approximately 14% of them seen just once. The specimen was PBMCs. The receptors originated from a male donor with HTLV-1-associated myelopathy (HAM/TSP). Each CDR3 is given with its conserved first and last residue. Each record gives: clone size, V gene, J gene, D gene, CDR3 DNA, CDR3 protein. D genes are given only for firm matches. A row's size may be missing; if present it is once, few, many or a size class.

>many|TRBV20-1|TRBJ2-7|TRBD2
TGCAGTGCTAGAAGCGGGGGGGCTACCTACGAGCAGTACTTC
CSARSGGATYEQYF
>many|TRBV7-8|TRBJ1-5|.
TGTGCCAGCAGCAACAGGGTGGATCAGCCCCAGCATTTT
CASSNRVDQPQHF
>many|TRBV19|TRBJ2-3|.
TGTGCCAGTAGTAAAGGAGAGCCAGATACGCAGTATTTT
CASSKGEPDTQYF
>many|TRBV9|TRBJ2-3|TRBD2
TGTGCCAGCAGCGTAGAAGCGGGGGGGCAAGATACGCAGTATTTT
CASSVEAGGQDTQYF
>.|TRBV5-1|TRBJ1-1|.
TGCGCCAGCAGCTCGGGGGGGCTTGGGAACACTGAAGCTTTCTTT
CASSSGGLGNTEAFF
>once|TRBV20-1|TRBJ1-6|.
TGCAGTGCTAGAGATGCAGGATGGGGTTCACCCCTCCACTTT
CSARDAGWGSPLHF
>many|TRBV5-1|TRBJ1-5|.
TGCGCCAGCAGCCTGGGACAAAGCAATCAGCCCCAGCATTTT
CASSLGQSNQPQHF
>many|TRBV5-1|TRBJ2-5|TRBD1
TGCGCCAGCAGCTCAGGGGGCTCGGAAGAGACCCAGTACTTC
CASSSGGSEETQYF
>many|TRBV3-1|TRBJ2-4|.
TGTGCCAGCAGCCAGGGCCCGAACATTCAGTACTTC
CASSQGPNIQYF
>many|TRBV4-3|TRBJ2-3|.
TGCGCCAGCAGCACCCGACAGAAAACAGATACGCAGTATTTT
CASSTRQKTDTQYF
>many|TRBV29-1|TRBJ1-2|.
TGCAGCGTTGGACCTGACTATGGCTACACCTTC
CSVGPDYGYTF
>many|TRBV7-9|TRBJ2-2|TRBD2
TGTGCCAGCAGGTCGACGCGGGGGGCGTCGAACACCGGGGAGCTGTTTTTT
CASRSTRGASNTGELFF
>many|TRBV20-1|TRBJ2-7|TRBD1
TGCAGTGCTAAAAGGCCACGGACAGGAGTCTCCTACGAGCAGTACTTC
CSAKRPRTGVSYEQYF
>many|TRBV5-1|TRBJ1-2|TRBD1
TGCGCCAGCAGCCCCTCAGGGGGGGCCCTTGGCTACACCTTC
CASSPSGGALGYTF
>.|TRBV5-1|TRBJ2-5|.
TGCGCCAGCAGAGCGGGCCAAGAGACCCAGTACTTC
CASRAGQETQYF
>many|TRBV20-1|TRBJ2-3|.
TGCAGTGCTAGCGACACCATACTTACTAGCACAGATACGCAGTATTTT
CSASDTILTSTDTQYF
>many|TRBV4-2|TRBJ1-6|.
TGTGCCAGCAGCCAAATAAGTATTGCAGGCCAGTATAATTCACCCCTCCACTTT
CASSQISIAGQYNSPLHF
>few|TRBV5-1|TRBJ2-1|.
TGCGCCAGCAGCTTGGTGCAGGGGCTCGATGAGCAGTTCTTC
CASSLVQGLDEQFF
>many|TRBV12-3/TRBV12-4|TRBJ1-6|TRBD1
TGTGCCAGCAGTTTTTATTTAGGGGGGCGCGGACAGGTCTCACCCCTCCACTTT
CASSFYLGGRGQVSPLHF
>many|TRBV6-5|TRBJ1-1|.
TGTGCCAGCAGTTATGGGCCGGACACTGAAGCTTTCTTT
CASSYGPDTEAFF
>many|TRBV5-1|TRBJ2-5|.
TGCGCCAGCAGCGGCGGTGGGAAGGAGACCCAGTACTTC
CASSGGGKETQYF
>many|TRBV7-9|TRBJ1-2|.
TGTGCCAGCAGCTTAGGGGCCAGGGACGGCTACACCTTC
CASSLGARDGYTF
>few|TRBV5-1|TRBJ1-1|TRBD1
TGCGCCAGCCACCAAATAGGGGGCGCAGACACTGAAGCTTTCTTT
CASHQIGGADTEAFF
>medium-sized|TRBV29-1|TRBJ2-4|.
TGCAGCGTTGAAGATCATGCCCAGCCCTACATTCAGTACTTC
CSVEDHAQPYIQYF
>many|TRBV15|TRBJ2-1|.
TGTGCCACCAGCAGAGATTTCGGAGGCTACAATGAGCAGTTCTTC
CATSRDFGGYNEQFF
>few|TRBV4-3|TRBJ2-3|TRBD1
TGCGCCAGCAGCCAAACCACTATGACAGGGCTTTTGGATACGCAGTATTTT
CASSQTTMTGLLDTQYF
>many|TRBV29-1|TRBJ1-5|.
TGCAGCGTTGCGGAGGGGTTTTTGGGCAATCAGCCCCAGCATTTT
CSVAEGFLGNQPQHF
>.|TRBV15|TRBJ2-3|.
TGTGCCACCAGCAGAGAGGGGGGCACAGATACGCAGTATTTT
CATSREGGTDTQYF
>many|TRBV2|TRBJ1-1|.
TGTGCCAGCAGCGAGGGGGGGGGCGCCCAGACTGAAGCTTTCTTT
CASSEGGGAQTEAFF
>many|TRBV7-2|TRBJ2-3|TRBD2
TGTGCCAGCAGCTTTCCCGCCGGGACTAGGCAGTATTTT
CASSFPAGTRQYF
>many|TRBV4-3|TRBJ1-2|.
TGCGCCAGCAGCCCGGGAGGCCTCTATGGCTACACCTTC
CASSPGGLYGYTF
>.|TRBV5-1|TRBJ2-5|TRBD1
TGCGCCAGCAGCTTGGTGCAGGGGGCAATAGTGATCCAGTACTTC
CASSLVQGAIVIQYF
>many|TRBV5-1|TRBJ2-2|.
TGCGCCAGCAGCCCTCTTCCCGGGGAGCTGTTTTTT
CASSPLPGELFF
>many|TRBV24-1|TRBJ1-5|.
TGTGCCACCTCCGACAGCAATCAGCCCCAGCATTTT
CATSDSNQPQHF
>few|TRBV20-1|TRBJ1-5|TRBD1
TGCAGTGCTTCCGATCGACAGGGGGGCAATCAGCCCCAGCATTTT
CSASDRQGGNQPQHF
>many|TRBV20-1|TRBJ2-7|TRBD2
TGCAGTGCTAACCAGGGACTATCGACATACGAGCAGTACTTC
CSANQGLSTYEQYF
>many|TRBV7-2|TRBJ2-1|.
TGTGCCAGCAGCTTAGGAGGGGGGGCAGGTGAGCAGTTCTTC
CASSLGGGAGEQFF